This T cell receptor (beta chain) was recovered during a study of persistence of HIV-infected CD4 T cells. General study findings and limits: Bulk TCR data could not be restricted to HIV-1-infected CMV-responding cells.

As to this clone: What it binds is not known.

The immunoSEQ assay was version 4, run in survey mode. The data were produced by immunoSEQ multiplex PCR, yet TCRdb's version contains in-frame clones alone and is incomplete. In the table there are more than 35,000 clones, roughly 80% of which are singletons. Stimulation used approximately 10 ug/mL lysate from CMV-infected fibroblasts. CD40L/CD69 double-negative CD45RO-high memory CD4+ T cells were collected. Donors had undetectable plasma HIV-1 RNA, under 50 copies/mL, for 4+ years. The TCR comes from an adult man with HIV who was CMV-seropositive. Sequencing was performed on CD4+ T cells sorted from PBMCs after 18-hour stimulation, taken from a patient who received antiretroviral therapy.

The CDR3 protein is CASSEGRVSPAFF. Written as DNA, the CDR3 is TGTGCCAGCAGTGAGGGTCGGGTTTCCCCAGCTTTCTTT. The V gene is TRBV25-1, the J gene TRBJ1-1; no clear D gene. Looked up from germline, CDR1 is MGHDK and CDR2 is SYGVNS. With 3 bases removed from V and 10 bases from J, the gap between germline ends came to 15 bases. The CDR3 has 13 residues.